The 23 T cell receptor beta chains below come from one sample, sequenced in a study of T cell changes during pregnancy in multiple sclerosis. Using immunoSEQ multiplex PCR, the repertoire was profiled, and TCRdb retains in-frame clones only, with some absent. The table shows some 100,000 clones, with approximately 92% occurring only once. This sample comprised peripheral blood, obtained in the second trimester of pregnancy. The source of these receptors is a female donor with multiple sclerosis, enrolled in a pregnancy study.

This chain joins TRBV7-6 and TRBJ2-1; 12 bases map to TRBD2. V lost 1 base to trimming and J lost 7 bases; unmatched junction nucleotides: 5. The CDR3 extends over 16 amino acids. The germline V gene has CDR1 SGHVS and CDR2 FNYEAQ. Here the CDR3 reads CASSLGLAGGRNEQFF. Written as DNA, the CDR3 is TGTGCCAGCAGCTTAGGGCTAGCGGGGGGGCGAAATGAGCAGTTCTTC.

This sequence joins TRBV5-6 and TRBJ2-7; 8 bases line up with TRBD2. The CDR3 contains 15 residues. The germline V gene encodes CDR1 SGHDT and CDR2 YYEEEE. The V segment lost 1 base and the J segment 4 bases; nucleotides outside the gene matches: 7. CDR3 region: CASSLRAGAFYEQYF. The CDR3 nucleotides read TGTGCCAGCAGCTTGAGAGCGGGAGCCTTTTACGAGCAGTACTTC. Full variable domain (outside the CDR3, taken from reference TRBV5-6 and TRBJ2-7): DAGVTQSPTHLIKTRGQQVTLRCSPKSGHDTVSWYQQALGQGPQFIFQYYEEEERQRGNFPDRFSGHQFPNYSSELNVNALLLGDSALYLCASSLRAGAFYEQYFGPGTRLTVT.

J is TRBJ2-7 and V is TRBV27; D is possibly TRBD1 (6 bases). Trimming stripped 5 bases from V and 1 base from J, with 15 bases between. There are 15 residues in the CDR3. Germline V gene sequence: CDR1 MNHEY, CDR2 SMNVEV (reference sequence). CDR3 nucleotides: TGTGCCAGCAGTCACGGACAGAGTCATTCCTACGAGCAGTACTTC. As protein: CASSHGQSHSYEQYF.

This clone was seen once. V gene TRBV30 combines with J gene TRBJ1-5; 7 nucleotides match TRBD1. The CDR3 extends over 13 amino acids. The V gene end was trimmed by 6 bases and the J gene end by 2 bases; junction bases not matched to a gene: 4. From germline, CDR1 is GTSNPN and CDR2 SVGIG (reference sequence). The CDR3 nucleotides read TGTGCCTGTGACAGGGAGGGCAATCAGCCCCAGCATTTT. It yields the protein CACDREGNQPQHF.

CDR3: CASSYTAGGETQYF. DNA of the CDR3: TGTGCCAGCAGCTACACAGCGGGGGGAGAGACCCAGTACTTC. The chain joins TRBV7-2 to TRBJ2-5; 9 bases are shared with TRBD2. This CDR3 contains 14 residues. The germline gives CDR1 SGHTA, CDR2 FQGNSA. J lost 4 bases, V lost 4 bases, and 4 bases had no gene match.

The chain has TRBV2 and TRBJ2-3, with a possible D match to TRBD2 (5 bases). V was cut by 3 bases and J by 0 bases, with 10 bases left in between. CDR3 size: 15 residues. From germline, CDR1 is SNHLY and CDR2 FYNNEI. CDR3 amino acids: CASSEGLASTDTQYF. As DNA, the CDR3 is TGTGCCAGCAGTGAGGGTCTAGCTAGCACAGATACGCAGTATTTT.

The count of this clone is one. This chain connects TRBV29-1 to TRBJ1-4, with 9 bases that match TRBD1. V lost 8 bases, J lost 5 bases, and 6 bases stayed unmatched. This CDR3 has 13 amino acids. In germline, CDR1 is SQVTM, CDR2 ANQGSEA. The CDR3, as DNA: TGCAGCACCTCGGACAGGGGCAATGAAAAACTGTTTTTT. It translates to CSTSDRGNEKLFF.

This rearrangement joins TRBV7-9 to TRBJ1-5; D possibly corresponds to TRBD1 (5 bases). The CDR3 runs to 15 residues. Trimming pared 0 bases from V and 0 bases from J, leaving 6 bases between. Per germline, CDR1 SEHNR and CDR2 FQNEAQ (reference sequence). DNA of the CDR3: TGTGCCAGCAGCTTAGCAGGGGATAGCAATCAGCCCCAGCATTTT. Amino acids: CASSLAGDSNQPQHF.

The chain has TRBV19 and TRBJ2-4; 7 nucleotides line up with TRBD1. Germline CDR1 is LNHDA and CDR2 is SQIVND (reference sequence). This CDR3 spans 13 amino acids. V lost 5 bases, J lost 5 bases, and 3 bases stayed unmatched. DNA of the CDR3: TGTGCCAGTAGTGACAGGGCCCAAAACATTCAGTACTTC. This codes for CASSDRAQNIQYF.

The chain recombines TRBV5-4 with TRBJ2-1, with D possibly matching TRBD2 (7 bases). Germline V gives CDR1 SGHNT, CDR2 YYREEE (reference sequence). The CDR3 totals 15 residues. Between the trimmed V and J ends, which lost 0 bases and 5 bases, there was a span of 12 bases. CDR3 DNA sequence: TGTGCCAGCAGCTTGGCCGGGGGGCCCAACAATGAGCAGTTCTTC. It is translated as CASSLAGGPNNEQFF.

This chain uses TRBV11-2 with TRBJ1-4, with 7 bases fitting TRBD1. The CDR3 covers 14 residues. Germline trimming cut 4 bases from V and 8 bases from J; bases unmatched to any gene: 7. Germline CDR1 and CDR2: SGHAT and FQNNGV. CDR3 residues: CASSSTGVGEKLFF. Here the CDR3 DNA reads TGTGCCAGCAGCTCCACAGGGGTAGGGGAAAAACTGTTTTTT.

The gene calls are TRBV10-3 and TRBJ2-1; 8 nucleotides line up with TRBD1. Germline V gene lookup returns CDR1 ENHRY and CDR2 SYGVKD. The CDR3 sequence is 17 residues long. Trimming cost V 6 bases and J 2 bases; bases outside gene matches: 12. CDR3 DNA sequence: TGTGCCATCAGGTCCCCCCCCGGGACAGGAACCTACAATGAGCAGTTCTTC. Its translation is CAIRSPPGTGTYNEQFF.

This chain links TRBV2 with TRBJ1-1; possibly TRBD1 for D (5 bases). Trimming removed 1 base from V and 6 bases from J, with 18 bases in between. The CDR3 has 16 residues. Germline-derived CDR1 and CDR2 are SNHLY and FYNNEI. This CDR3 reads CASSEDRGRGVPEAFF. The CDR3 nucleotides are TGTGCCAGCAGTGAAGATCGTGGGCGGGGGGTCCCTGAAGCTTTCTTT.

The chain joins TRBV2 to TRBJ1-2; D is uncertain. The CDR3 length is 13 residues. The V end was cut by 6 bases, the J end by 2 bases, with 10 bases between. Germline CDR1 is SNHLY and CDR2 is FYNNEI. Here the CDR3 reads CASSPTINYGYTF. CDR3 coding DNA: TGTGCCAGCAGCCCAACAATCAACTATGGCTACACCTTC.

This sequence joins TRBV9 and TRBJ1-2; D ambiguous. Germline lookup yields CDR1 SGDLS and CDR2 YYNGEE. Trimming removed 6 bases from V and 0 bases from J, with 9 bases in between. The CDR3 is made up of 13 amino acids. The CDR3 DNA follows: TGTGCCAGCACCGAGGGCTCTAACTATGGCTACACCTTC. It yields the protein CASTEGSNYGYTF.

The V call is TRBV19, the J call TRBJ1-1; 9 nucleotides align to TRBD1. CDR3 length: 16 residues. The ends lost 5 bases at V and 1 base at J; junction bases unmatched: 8. Germline loops: CDR1 LNHDA, CDR2 SQIVND (reference sequence). The CDR3 bases are TGTGCCAGTAGTTTTGCTACAGGGGGCGGGAACACTGAAGCTTTCTTT. Translation: CASSFATGGGNTEAFF.

The chain links TRBV19 to TRBJ2-3; D is possibly TRBD2 (5 bases). The germline CDR1 and CDR2 sequences are LNHDA and SQIVND (reference sequence). The CDR3 covers 15 residues. V was pared by 7 bases and J by 1 base, with 15 bases between. CDR3 DNA: TGTGCCAGTACTCCTCTGAGCGGCGGCACAGATACGCAGTATTTT. Translating gives CASTPLSGGTDTQYF.

This chain uses TRBV6-1 with TRBJ2-1, with a possible D match to TRBD2 (6 bases). The CDR3 length is 17 residues. Trimming removed 4 bases at V and 6 bases at J, with 22 bases between. Looked up from germline, CDR1 is MNHNS and CDR2 is SASEGT. Written as DNA, the CDR3 is TGTGCCAGCAGTGTCCGCCTGGCCGGGGGAATGTTCAATGAGCAGTTCTTC. Translation: CASSVRLAGGMFNEQFF.

J is TRBJ2-1 and V is TRBV7-9; TRBD1 matches at 10 bases. The length of the CDR3 is 15 residues. Germline values: CDR1 SEHNR, CDR2 FQNEAQ (reference sequence). With 5 bases clipped from V and 10 bases from J, the junction kept 11 bases outside the gene matches. DNA of the CDR3: TGTGCCAGCAGCCTCGGACAGGGGGTTAGCAAGGAGCAGTTCTTC. Amino acids: CASSLGQGVSKEQFF.

The chain employs TRBV6-5 and TRBJ2-7, with D perhaps matching TRBD2 (5 bases). The V and J ends lost 6 bases and 5 bases respectively, with 17 bases between them. CDR3 size: 14 residues. Looked up from germline, CDR1 is MNHEY and CDR2 is SVGAGI. The DNA for the CDR3 is TGTGCCAGCAGATCAGCGGACGGCCTCGACGAGCAGTACTTC. It codes for CASRSADGLDEQYF.

This chain uses TRBV19 with TRBJ1-5; 7 nucleotides line up with TRBD1. V shed 6 bases, J shed 7 bases, and the junction held 6 bases outside the gene matches. This CDR3 contains 13 residues. Germline V CDR1 and CDR2: LNHDA, SQIVND (reference sequence). The DNA for the CDR3 is TGTGCCAGTAGCCCCGACAGGGCCCAGCCCCAGCATTTT. Translating gives CASSPDRAQPQHF.

This chain connects TRBV14 to TRBJ2-1, with D possibly being TRBD1 (6 bases). Trimming pared 4 bases from V and 3 bases from J, leaving 16 bases between. The CDR3 sequence is 16 residues long. Germline CDR1 and CDR2: SGHDN and FVKESK. The CDR3 sequence: CASSLKPGQDYNEQFF. The CDR3 coding sequence is TGTGCCAGCAGCCTTAAGCCGGGACAAGACTACAATGAGCAGTTCTTC. The entire variable domain, with the rest obtained from reference TRBV14 and TRBJ2-1, is as follows: EAGVTQFPSHSVIEKGQTVTLRCDPISGHDNLYWYRRVMGKEIKFLLHFVKESKQDESGMPNNRFLAERTGGTYSTLKVQPAELEDSGVYFCASSLKPGQDYNEQFFGPGTRLTVL.

The chain combines TRBV7-9 with TRBJ1-5; tentative D call: TRBD1 (6 bases). Trimming removed 5 bases from V and 7 bases from J, with 18 bases in between. The CDR3 runs 15 residues. The V gene's germline CDR1 is SEHNR and CDR2 FQNEAQ (reference sequence). The CDR3 region has the DNA TGTGCCAGCAGCACGCGAACAGGGAGCGGCCAGCCCCAGCATTTT. It specifies CASSTRTGSGQPQHF.